The 6 T cell receptor beta chains reported below all come from one sample, sequenced in a study of T cells in localized non-small cell lung cancer. This table comes from immunoSEQ multiplex PCR, and its TCRdb copy is limited to in-frame clones, with some not included. Of more than 20,000 clones listed, roughly 90% are singletons. This specimen consisted of peripheral blood, obtained before any cancer treatment. The source of these receptors is a male donor at least 60 years old with stage I squamous cell lung carcinoma.

The V and J genes are TRBV2 and TRBJ1-2; D gene ambiguous. The germline V gene has CDR1 SNHLY and CDR2 FYNNEI. The CDR3 has 12 amino acids. V gave up 8 bases and J gave up 1 base, with 8 bases separating them. For the CDR3, the DNA is TGTGCCAGCCGCAGGCTTAACTATGGCTACACCTTC. Its translation is CASRRLNYGYTF.

This chain links TRBV25-1 with TRBJ1-1; unclear D gene. This CDR3 region has 18 residues. Looked up from germline, CDR1 is MGHDK and CDR2 is SYGVNS. Between the trimmed V and J ends, which lost 4 bases and 1 base, there was a span of 22 bases. The CDR3 bases are TGTGCCAGCAGTGGGGTTCCCGGGTCCCCCTCAGGGAACACTGAAGCTTTCTTT. Encoded protein: CASSGVPGSPSGNTEAFF.

The V gene is TRBV5-1, the J gene TRBJ1-6, with a tentative D call TRBD1 (5 bases). V was clipped by 4 bases and J by 9 bases, with 17 bases between them. CDR1 is SGHRS and CDR2 is YFSETQ in the germline V gene. This CDR3 has 15 amino acids. The CDR3 coding sequence is TGCGCCAGCAGCCTCGGGACTTCATTGGGTTCACCCCTCCACTTT. Encoded protein: CASSLGTSLGSPLHF.

V and J are TRBV14 and TRBJ2-1; a weak D match, TRBD2 (6 bases). This CDR3 region has 13 residues. Germline lookup yields CDR1 SGHDN and CDR2 FVKESK. Deletions cut 4 bases from V and 3 bases from J, with 7 bases between. CDR3: CASSRLDYNEQFF. CDR3 DNA sequence: TGTGCCAGCAGCCGACTAGACTACAATGAGCAGTTCTTC.

This chain uses TRBV7-8 with TRBJ2-5; 13 positions agree with TRBD2. The V and J ends lost 1 base and 5 bases, in that order; junction bases with no gene match: 7. This CDR3 contains 17 residues. CDR1 is SGHVS, CDR2 FQNEAQ, per germline. Here the CDR3 DNA reads TGTGCCAGCAGCTTAGGACTAGCGGGGGGCGCCCGGGAGACCCAGTACTTC. Protein: CASSLGLAGGARETQYF.

The chain employs TRBV9 and TRBJ1-1; D is ambiguous. V gave up 0 bases and J gave up 0 bases, with 9 bases separating them. CDR1 is SGDLS and CDR2 is YYNGEE in the germline V gene. CDR3 length: 15 residues. CDR3 region: CASSVDVVVNTEAFF. The CDR3 coding sequence is TGTGCCAGCAGCGTAGACGTAGTTGTGAACACTGAAGCTTTCTTT.